The 20 T cell receptor beta chains presented below share a single source sample, sequenced in a study of T-cell memory formation after mild COVID-19. TCRdb used MiXCR to reprocess the 5' RACE reads, holding one entry per CDR3 protein. The profile shows 400,000 or so distinct CDR3 sequences, 15% to 25% of them singletons. Sequencing was carried out using PBMCs or a T cell subset sorted from them (not recorded which). These receptors all stem from an adult woman who had mild COVID-19 (a few samples of this study predate the infection). Cell type and time point are not known.

This clonotype was seen only a few times. The rearrangement joins TRBV20-1 to TRBJ1-4, with D hard to call. This CDR3 contains 13 residues. CDR1 and CDR2 (germline): DFQATT, SNEGSKA (reference sequence). V lost 1 base and J lost 8, with 11 bases in between. The CDR3 nucleotides read TGCAGTGCTAGAGGGCCTCTTTCGGAAAAACTGTTTTTT. Translation gives CSARGPLSEKLFF.

V is TRBV27 and J is TRBJ2-3; unclear D gene. V lost 0 bases and J lost 2, with 12 bases in between. Germline loops: CDR1 MNHEY, CDR2 SMNVEV (reference sequence). The CDR3 is made up of 16 amino acids. CDR3: CASSLSGSYFTDTQYF. The CDR3 coding sequence is TGTGCCAGCAGTTTATCGGGTAGCTATTTCACAGATACGCAGTATTTT.

V usage is TRBV10-3 and J usage is TRBJ1-1; D uncertain. This CDR3 contains 13 residues. V lost 2 bases, J lost 1 base, and 5 bases lay in between. Germline values: CDR1 ENHRY, CDR2 SYGVKD. Here the CDR3 reads CAISEDSNTEAFF. In DNA form, the CDR3 reads TGTGCCATCAGTGAGGATTCGAACACTGAAGCTTTCTTT.

The chain has TRBV2 and TRBJ2-7, with D maybe TRBD1 (5 bases). Germline CDR1 and CDR2: SNHLY and FYNNEI. V dropped 0 bases and J dropped 5 bases, with 8 bases sitting between them. The CDR3 extends over 13 amino acids. The CDR3 DNA is TGTGCCAGCAGTGAAGCAAGGGGAAACGAGCAGTACTTC. This codes for CASSEARGNEQYF.

This chain joins TRBV5-1 and TRBJ2-5; 7 bases map to TRBD1. Germline V CDR1 and CDR2: SGHRS, YFSETQ. The junction had 9 bases not matched to a gene; V was cut back by 4 bases and J by 3 bases. CDR3 length equals 15 residues. CDR3 amino acids: CASSRPGTEKETQYF. CDR3 in DNA: TGCGCCAGCAGCCGACCGGGGACAGAGAAAGAGACCCAGTACTTC.

V usage is TRBV12-3 or TRBV12-4 and J usage is TRBJ1-2; 7 bases are a match to TRBD1. CDR3 size: 14 residues. J lost 10 bases, V lost 5 bases, and 13 bases had no gene match. Written as DNA, the CDR3 is TGTGCCAGCAGTACCGGGACAGCGTCTTTTGACTACACCTTC. Its protein is CASSTGTASFDYTF.

This clonotype has a handful of counts. The genes are TRBV19 and TRBJ2-3; D tentatively fits TRBD1 or TRBD2 (6 bases each). Deletions cut 3 bases from V and 10 bases from J, with 17 bases between. This CDR3 is 14 amino acids long. Germline CDR1 LNHDA, CDR2 SQIVND (reference sequence). The CDR3 DNA reads TGTGCCAGTAGTATTTTGGGGGGCTCCGGTGCGCAGTATTTT. Its protein is CASSILGGSGAQYF.

V and J are TRBV6-1 and TRBJ2-5; TRBD1 matches at 9 bases. Trimming cost V 7 bases and J 4 bases; bases outside gene matches: 4. Germline V gene sequence: CDR1 MNHNS, CDR2 SASEGT. The CDR3 has 13 residues. The CDR3 sequence is CASNSDRGETQYF. CDR3 sequence (DNA): TGTGCCAGCAATTCGGACAGGGGAGAGACCCAGTACTTC.

The chain combines TRBV6-2 or TRBV6-3 with TRBJ1-5, with D perhaps matching TRBD1 (6 bases). Germline V gene data show CDR1 as MNHEY and CDR2 as SVGEGT. CDR3 length: 15 amino acids. V was pared by 9 bases and J by 3 bases, with 18 bases between. CDR3 protein: CASKGDRQPNQPQHF. In nucleotides, the CDR3 is TGTGCCAGTAAAGGAGACAGGCAACCCAATCAGCCCCAGCATTTT.

The rearrangement joins TRBV21-1 to TRBJ2-4; TRBD1 is the table's D call, not checked against the DNA. TRBV21-1 represents a pseudogene. This CDR3 is 14 amino acids long. DNA of the CDR3: TGTGCCAGCAGCAAACAAGGGCAGGGAAACATTCAGTACTTC. It encodes CASSKQGQGNIQYF.

The V call is TRBV12-3 or TRBV12-4, the J call TRBJ2-1; either TRBD1 or TRBD2 may fit D (6 bases each). The CDR3 totals 15 residues. Trimming removed 0 bases from V and 8 bases from J, with 14 bases in between. The CDR3 DNA reads TGTGCCAGCAGTTTAGCACCAGATCGGGGGCATGAGCAGTTCTTC. Its translation: CASSLAPDRGHEQFF.

The table lists this clonotype with many counts. The chain carries TRBV12-3 or TRBV12-4 and TRBJ2-3; 10 bases map to TRBD2. Trimming at V came to 6 bases and at J to 8 bases, leaving 5 bases not matched to a gene. The CDR3 sequence is 13 residues long. The CDR3 loop reads CASRAGGVFTQYF. The CDR3, as DNA: TGTGCCAGCAGAGCGGGGGGGGTCTTTACGCAGTATTTT.

The chain employs TRBV18 and TRBJ2-5, with a weak D call TRBD1 (6 bases). Germline V CDR1 and CDR2: KGHSH, LQKENI. The germline V and J ends were trimmed by 1 base and 2 bases, with 11 bases remaining between them. This CDR3 has 15 amino acids. CDR3: CASSPQTGRQETQYF. As DNA, the CDR3 is TGTGCCAGCTCACCACAGACAGGCCGTCAAGAGACCCAGTACTTC.

This clonotype was seen a handful of times. V is TRBV3-1 and J is TRBJ2-7; 8 bases map to TRBD2. Trimming cost V 3 bases and J 2 bases; bases outside gene matches: 3. The germline CDR1 and CDR2 sequences are LGHDT and YNNKEL (reference sequence). There are 14 residues in the CDR3. The CDR3: CASSQGLGPYEQYF. CDR3 bases: TGTGCCAGCAGCCAGGGACTAGGCCCCTACGAGCAGTACTTC.

There are a few counts of this clonotype. This chain joins TRBV5-1 and TRBJ2-1; 7 bases map to TRBD2. V lost 7 bases, J lost 2 bases, and 9 bases stayed unmatched. Germline V gives CDR1 SGHRS, CDR2 YFSETQ. This CDR3 is built from 15 residues. The CDR3 DNA reads as TGCGCCAGCCAACGGGGAGGGAGGGCCTACAATGAGCAGTTCTTC. Its protein product is CASQRGGRAYNEQFF.

This clonotype was seen only a few times. The chain uses TRBV7-9 and TRBJ2-3, with D possibly matching TRBD1 (6 bases). The CDR3 length is 17 residues. V lost 3 bases to trimming and J lost 2 bases, with 18 bases between them. Per the germline V gene, CDR1 is SEHNR and CDR2 is FQNEAQ (reference sequence). The CDR3, as DNA: TGTGCCAGCAGCTTTGCTCCGGGACAAGCCTTCACAGATACGCAGTATTTT. Protein sequence: CASSFAPGQAFTDTQYF.

The chain is built from TRBV7-8 and TRBJ2-1; 9 bases match TRBD2. This CDR3 is built from 14 residues. V lost 1 base to trimming and J lost 6 bases; unmatched junction nucleotides: 1. Per germline, CDR1 SGHVS and CDR2 FQNEAQ. CDR3 nucleotide sequence: TGTGCCAGCAGCTTAGGACTAGCGGCCAATGAGCAGTTCTTC. Protein: CASSLGLAANEQFF.

The chain joins TRBV20-1 to TRBJ2-5, with TRBD2 identical over 9 bases. Germline CDR1 and CDR2: DFQATT and SNEGSKA (reference sequence). The CDR3 loop spans 15 amino acids. Germline trimming cut 0 bases from V and 5 bases from J; bases unmatched to any gene: 7. The CDR3 DNA reads TGCAGTGCTAGAGATTGGCTAGCGGGGAAGGAGACCCAGTACTTC. Its protein product is CSARDWLAGKETQYF.

This clonotype has a handful of counts. This chain connects TRBV5-1 to TRBJ2-5; tentatively, D is TRBD1 or TRBD2 (5 bases each). V was trimmed by 3 bases and J by 4 bases, leaving 10 bases between them. Germline CDR1 SGHRS, CDR2 YFSETQ. The CDR3 contains 13 residues. Here the CDR3 reads CASSSGAGETQYF. CDR3 coding DNA: TGCGCCAGCAGCTCCGGGGCCGGAGAGACCCAGTACTTC.

This clonotype was detected a few times. The V call is TRBV27, the J call TRBJ1-1; D ambiguous. V lost 2 bases and J 1 base, leaving 14 bases between the germline ends. Germline CDR1 MNHEY, CDR2 SMNVEV (reference sequence). The CDR3 runs to 16 residues. This CDR3 reads CASSLRLGGSNTEAFF. CDR3 DNA sequence: TGTGCCAGCAGTTTACGCCTGGGCGGGTCGAACACTGAAGCTTTCTTT.